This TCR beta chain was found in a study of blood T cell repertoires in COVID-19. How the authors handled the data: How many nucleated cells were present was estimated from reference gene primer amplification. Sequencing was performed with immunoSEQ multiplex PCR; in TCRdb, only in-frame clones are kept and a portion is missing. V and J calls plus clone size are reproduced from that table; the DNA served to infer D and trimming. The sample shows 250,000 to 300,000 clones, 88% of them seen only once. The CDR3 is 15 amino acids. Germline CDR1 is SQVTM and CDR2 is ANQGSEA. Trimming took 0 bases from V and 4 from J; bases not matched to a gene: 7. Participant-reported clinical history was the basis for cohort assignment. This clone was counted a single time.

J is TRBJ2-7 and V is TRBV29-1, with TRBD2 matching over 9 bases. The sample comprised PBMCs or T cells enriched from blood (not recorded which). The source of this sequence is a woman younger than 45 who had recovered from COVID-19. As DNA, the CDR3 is TGCAGCGTTGAAGATCTCGCGACTAGCGGATACGAGCAGTACTTC. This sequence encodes CSVEDLATSGYEQYF.